Listed below are T cell receptor beta chains from one sample, sequenced in a study of STAT5B mutations in CD4+ large granular lymphocyte leukemia. Only in-frame clones appear in the TCRdb table, and some are missing; sequencing was by immunoSEQ multiplex PCR. The table has around 32,000 clones, around 71% seen once. Sequenced material: CD4+ T cells from blood buffy coats. These receptors came from a human donor in good health. Each CDR3 is given with its conserved first and last residue. D genes are given only for firm matches. The size of a clone is reported for some rows only, either as once, few or many, or as a class for expanded clones.

cdr3_length: 14; j_call: TRBJ2-7; d_call: .; v_call: TRBV4-1; clone_size: few; cdr3_nt: TGCGCCAGCAGCCAGCCGGCGGGGGCGAGGGAGCAGTACTTC; cdr3_aa: CASSQPAGAREQYF
cdr3_length: 15; j_call: TRBJ2-7; d_call: TRBD1; v_call: TRBV4-2; clone_size: .; cdr3_nt: TGTGCCAGCAGCCACCAACAGGGGCTAAGCTACGAGCAGTACTTC; cdr3_aa: CASSHQQGLSYEQYF
cdr3_length: 13; j_call: TRBJ1-4; d_call: TRBD1; v_call: TRBV30; clone_size: .; cdr3_nt: TGTGCCTGGGATAGACAGGGCGGGGAAAAACTGTTTTTT; cdr3_aa: CAWDRQGGEKLFF
cdr3_length: 13; j_call: TRBJ1-4; d_call: .; v_call: TRBV29-1; clone_size: .; cdr3_nt: TGCAGCGTTACAGCGCAGACTAATGAAAAACTGTTTTTT; cdr3_aa: CSVTAQTNEKLFF
cdr3_length: 11; j_call: TRBJ1-4; d_call: .; v_call: TRBV6-1; clone_size: .; cdr3_nt: TGTGCCAGCAGTGTTTCAGAAAAACTGTTTTTT; cdr3_aa: CASSVSEKLFF
cdr3_length: 16; j_call: TRBJ1-1; d_call: TRBD1; v_call: TRBV2; clone_size: .; cdr3_nt: TGTGCCAGCAGTGATAGATCGCAGGGGGGCAACACTGAAGCTTTCTTT; cdr3_aa: CASSDRSQGGNTEAFF
cdr3_length: 15; j_call: TRBJ1-2; d_call: .; v_call: TRBV5-5; clone_size: once; cdr3_nt: TGTGCCAGCAGCCCGGGACTTCGACTCCACTATGGCTACACCTTC; cdr3_aa: CASSPGLRLHYGYTF
cdr3_length: 17; j_call: TRBJ1-2; d_call: .; v_call: TRBV7-8; clone_size: .; cdr3_nt: TGTGCCAGCAGCTTAGCGAGTAGGGGCGGTAACAACTATGGCTACACCTTC; cdr3_aa: CASSLASRGGNNYGYTF
cdr3_length: 15; j_call: TRBJ2-3; d_call: .; v_call: TRBV7-6; clone_size: .; cdr3_nt: TGTGCCAGCAGCTTAGCGAGGGGTAGCACAGATACGCAGTATTTT; cdr3_aa: CASSLARGSTDTQYF
cdr3_length: 14; j_call: TRBJ1-5; d_call: .; v_call: TRBV2; clone_size: .; cdr3_nt: TGTGCCAGCAGTGACGCAGGGAAGAATCAGCCCCAGCATTTT; cdr3_aa: CASSDAGKNQPQHF
cdr3_length: 14; j_call: TRBJ2-7; d_call: .; v_call: TRBV7-8; clone_size: .; cdr3_nt: TGTGCCAGCAGCTTAGAATTGGGATCCTACGAGCAGTACTTC; cdr3_aa: CASSLELGSYEQYF
cdr3_length: 15; j_call: TRBJ1-6; d_call: TRBD1; v_call: TRBV19; clone_size: .; cdr3_nt: TGTGCCAGTAGCTTACGACAGGGAGTGAATTCACCCCTCCACTTT; cdr3_aa: CASSLRQGVNSPLHF
cdr3_length: 14; j_call: TRBJ2-5; d_call: .; v_call: TRBV6-6; clone_size: .; cdr3_nt: TGTGCCAGCAGTTTACCCCGGGACCAAGAGACCCAGTACTTC; cdr3_aa: CASSLPRDQETQYF
cdr3_length: 15; j_call: TRBJ1-4; d_call: .; v_call: TRBV5-1; clone_size: .; cdr3_nt: TGCGCCAGCAGCGTCCAGGGTGTCGGGAATGAAAAACTGTTTTTT; cdr3_aa: CASSVQGVGNEKLFF